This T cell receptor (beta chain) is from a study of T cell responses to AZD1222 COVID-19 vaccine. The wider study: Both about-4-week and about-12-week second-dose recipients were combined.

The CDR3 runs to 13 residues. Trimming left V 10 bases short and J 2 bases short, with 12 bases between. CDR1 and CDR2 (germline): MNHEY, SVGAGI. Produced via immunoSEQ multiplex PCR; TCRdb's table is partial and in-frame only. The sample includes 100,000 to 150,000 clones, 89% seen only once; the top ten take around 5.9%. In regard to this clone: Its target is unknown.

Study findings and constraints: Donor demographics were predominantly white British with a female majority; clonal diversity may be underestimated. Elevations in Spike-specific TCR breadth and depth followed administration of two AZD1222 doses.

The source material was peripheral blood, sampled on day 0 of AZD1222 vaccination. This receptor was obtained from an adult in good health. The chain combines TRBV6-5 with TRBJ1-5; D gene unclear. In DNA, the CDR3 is TGTGCCACACTGCCCGGGGGCAATCAGCCCCAGCATTTT. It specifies CATLPGGNQPQHF.